Listed below are T cell receptor beta chains from one sample, sequenced in a study of cytomegalovirus exposure and HLA in healthy donors. TCRdb's copy holds only in-frame clones and misses some; the assay was immunoSEQ multiplex PCR. The sample lists some 200,000 clones; about 70% were seen once. The sequenced sample was PBMCs. Every receptor here comes from a man aged 40-49 years in good health and CMV-seropositive. Both conserved end residues are part of each CDR3. Fields, in order: D gene, V gene, J gene, clone size, CDR3 protein, CDR3 DNA. D genes are given only for firm matches. Part of the rows lack a size; the others show once, few, many or a class for expanded clones.

d_call: NA; v_call: TRBV7-2; j_call: TRBJ2-7; clone_size: NA; cdr3_aa: CASTMRGRGYEQYF; cdr3_nt: TGTGCCAGCACCATGAGGGGGAGAGGCTACGAGCAGTACTTC
d_call: NA; v_call: TRBV2; j_call: TRBJ1-2; clone_size: NA; cdr3_aa: CASSRDTNYGYTF; cdr3_nt: TGTGCCAGCAGTAGGGACACGAACTATGGCTACACCTTC
d_call: NA; v_call: TRBV4-3; j_call: TRBJ2-3; clone_size: few; cdr3_aa: CASSQEGGGGGDTQYF; cdr3_nt: TGCGCCAGCAGCCAAGAGGGGGGCGGGGGAGGGGATACGCAGTATTTT
d_call: TRBD1; v_call: TRBV5-1; j_call: TRBJ1-2; clone_size: NA; cdr3_aa: CASSSTGDPLYGYTF; cdr3_nt: TGCGCCAGCAGCTCGACAGGGGACCCCCTCTATGGCTACACCTTC
d_call: NA; v_call: TRBV7-2; j_call: TRBJ1-4; clone_size: NA; cdr3_aa: CASSLWGGSEKLFF; cdr3_nt: TGTGCCAGCAGCTTGTGGGGAGGGAGTGAAAAACTGTTTTTT
d_call: TRBD1; v_call: TRBV4-3; j_call: TRBJ2-3; clone_size: once; cdr3_aa: CASSQAHGTGWTDTQYF; cdr3_nt: TGCGCCAGCAGCCAAGCCCACGGGACAGGGTGGACAGATACGCAGTATTTT
d_call: NA; v_call: TRBV29-1; j_call: TRBJ1-1; clone_size: NA; cdr3_aa: CSVRWAGTEAFF; cdr3_nt: TGCAGCGTTAGGTGGGCAGGGACTGAAGCTTTCTTT
d_call: TRBD2; v_call: TRBV5-8; j_call: TRBJ2-7; clone_size: NA; cdr3_aa: CASSLGGGVYEQYF; cdr3_nt: TGTGCCAGCAGCTTAGGCGGGGGAGTGTACGAGCAGTACTTC
d_call: NA; v_call: TRBV5-1; j_call: TRBJ2-3; clone_size: NA; cdr3_aa: CASSHPPGGLGADTQYF; cdr3_nt: TGCGCCAGCAGCCACCCTCCCGGGGGGCTCGGGGCAGATACGCAGTATTTT
d_call: TRBD1; v_call: TRBV7-2; j_call: TRBJ1-2; clone_size: NA; cdr3_aa: CASTSTGTHYGYTF; cdr3_nt: TGTGCCAGCACCTCGACAGGGACTCACTATGGCTACACCTTC
d_call: TRBD2; v_call: TRBV7-2; j_call: TRBJ2-3; clone_size: NA; cdr3_aa: CASSSSGTSGVTDTQYF; cdr3_nt: TGTGCCAGCAGTTCTTCCGGGACTAGCGGGGTCACAGATACGCAGTATTTT
d_call: NA; v_call: TRBV10-3; j_call: TRBJ1-4; clone_size: NA; cdr3_aa: CAIRRDLNEKLFF; cdr3_nt: TGTGCCATCAGAAGGGACTTAAATGAAAAACTGTTTTTT
d_call: NA; v_call: TRBV5-8; j_call: TRBJ2-2; clone_size: few; cdr3_aa: CASSLLMGAGTGELFF; cdr3_nt: TGTGCCAGCAGCTTGTTGATGGGAGCTGGCACCGGGGAGCTGTTTTTT
d_call: TRBD1; v_call: TRBV5-6; j_call: TRBJ2-2; clone_size: once; cdr3_aa: CASIVRGPDYDGELFF; cdr3_nt: TGTGCCAGCATCGTCAGGGGGCCGGATTATGACGGGGAGCTGTTTTTT
d_call: TRBD1; v_call: TRBV11-2; j_call: TRBJ1-3; clone_size: NA; cdr3_aa: CASSFLAGQGLNTIYF; cdr3_nt: TGTGCCAGCAGCTTCCTGGCGGGACAGGGCTTAAACACCATATATTTT
d_call: TRBD1; v_call: TRBV2; j_call: TRBJ1-1; clone_size: NA; cdr3_aa: CASSGDRNTEAFF; cdr3_nt: TGTGCCAGCAGCGGGGACAGGAACACTGAAGCTTTCTTT
d_call: TRBD2; v_call: TRBV27; j_call: TRBJ2-3; clone_size: NA; cdr3_aa: CASSFVGLGVTDTQYF; cdr3_nt: TGTGCCAGCAGTTTTGTTGGACTAGGGGTCACGGATACGCAGTATTTT
d_call: NA; v_call: TRBV28; j_call: TRBJ2-3; clone_size: few; cdr3_aa: CASSLGADTDTQYF; cdr3_nt: TGTGCCAGCAGTTTGGGGGCAGACACAGATACGCAGTATTTT
d_call: TRBD1; v_call: TRBV5-4; j_call: TRBJ1-2; clone_size: NA; cdr3_aa: CASGRTGTGGYTF; cdr3_nt: TGTGCCAGCGGAAGGACAGGTACCGGTGGCTACACCTTC
d_call: TRBD2; v_call: TRBV5-6; j_call: TRBJ2-5; clone_size: NA; cdr3_aa: CASSPPLWGGIETQYF; cdr3_nt: TGTGCCAGCAGCCCGCCATTGTGGGGGGGGATCGAGACCCAGTACTTC
d_call: TRBD2; v_call: TRBV5-1; j_call: TRBJ2-2; clone_size: once; cdr3_aa: CASSLVGAGAGSGELFF; cdr3_nt: TGCGCCAGCAGCTTGGTCGGAGCGGGGGCCGGTAGCGGGGAGCTGTTTTTT
d_call: NA; v_call: TRBV4-3; j_call: TRBJ1-2; clone_size: few; cdr3_aa: CASSQGPANYGYTF; cdr3_nt: TGCGCCAGCAGCCAAGGGCCAGCTAACTATGGCTACACCTTC
d_call: TRBD1; v_call: TRBV7-2; j_call: TRBJ2-5; clone_size: NA; cdr3_aa: CASSSVPGTGGPETQYF; cdr3_nt: TGTGCCAGCAGCTCAGTTCCCGGGACAGGGGGGCCGGAGACCCAGTACTTC
d_call: NA; v_call: TRBV5-1; j_call: TRBJ2-1; clone_size: NA; cdr3_aa: CASSWKESEQFF; cdr3_nt: TGCGCCAGCAGCTGGAAGGAGTCCGAGCAGTTCTTC
d_call: NA; v_call: TRBV14; j_call: TRBJ2-2; clone_size: NA; cdr3_aa: CASSPPGRNTGELFF; cdr3_nt: TGTGCCAGCAGCCCTCCTGGGCGGAACACCGGGGAGCTGTTTTTT
d_call: TRBD2; v_call: TRBV6-1; j_call: TRBJ2-3; clone_size: NA; cdr3_aa: CASSDERGALLSTDTQYF; cdr3_nt: TGTGCCAGCAGTGATGAGCGGGGGGCCCTACTTAGCACAGATACGCAGTATTTT
d_call: NA; v_call: TRBV6-5; j_call: TRBJ1-2; clone_size: NA; cdr3_aa: CASSYSRRNYNYGYTF; cdr3_nt: TGTGCCAGCAGTTACTCGCGGCGGAACTATAACTATGGCTACACCTTC
d_call: NA; v_call: TRBV9; j_call: TRBJ2-2; clone_size: NA; cdr3_aa: CASSVGGGDTGELFF; cdr3_nt: TGTGCCAGCAGCGTAGGAGGGGGGGACACCGGGGAGCTGTTTTTT
d_call: TRBD1; v_call: TRBV14; j_call: TRBJ1-2; clone_size: once; cdr3_aa: CASSQRQGFGYGYTF; cdr3_nt: TGTGCCAGCAGCCAAAGACAGGGTTTCGGCTATGGCTACACCTTC
d_call: NA; v_call: TRBV5-1; j_call: TRBJ1-2; clone_size: NA; cdr3_aa: CASSNLGAREGSFDGYTF; cdr3_nt: TGCGCCAGCAGTAACCTTGGAGCCAGGGAAGGGTCTTTTGATGGCTACACCTTC
d_call: NA; v_call: TRBV6-6; j_call: TRBJ1-1; clone_size: once; cdr3_aa: CASSFSRGVANTEAFF; cdr3_nt: TGTGCCAGCAGTTTCTCCAGGGGCGTCGCGAACACTGAAGCTTTCTTT
d_call: NA; v_call: TRBV6-6; j_call: TRBJ1-5; clone_size: few; cdr3_aa: CASSPQGTSNQPQHF; cdr3_nt: TGTGCCAGCAGTCCCCAGGGTACAAGCAATCAGCCCCAGCATTTT
d_call: TRBD1; v_call: TRBV2; j_call: TRBJ2-7; clone_size: NA; cdr3_aa: CASTSRDRIREQYF; cdr3_nt: TGTGCCAGCACCTCCCGGGACAGGATACGCGAGCAGTACTTC
d_call: TRBD1; v_call: TRBV7-9; j_call: TRBJ2-5; clone_size: NA; cdr3_aa: CASSPTGQVSKQYF; cdr3_nt: TGTGCCAGCAGCCCGACGGGACAGGTATCTAAGCAGTACTTC
d_call: NA; v_call: TRBV27; j_call: TRBJ1-1; clone_size: NA; cdr3_aa: CASSLMREGWGTEAFF; cdr3_nt: TGTGCCAGCAGTTTAATGAGGGAGGGTTGGGGCACTGAAGCTTTCTTT
d_call: TRBD2; v_call: TRBV7-9; j_call: TRBJ2-5; clone_size: NA; cdr3_aa: CASSTKTSGGNRETQYF; cdr3_nt: TGTGCCAGCAGCACCAAAACTAGCGGGGGGAATAGAGAGACCCAGTACTTC
d_call: NA; v_call: TRBV21-1; j_call: TRBJ1-5; clone_size: NA; cdr3_aa: CASSKLCVSGNQPQHF; cdr3_nt: TGTGCCAGCAGCAAGTTATGCGTTTCGGGCAATCAGCCCCAGCATTTT
d_call: TRBD1; v_call: TRBV25-1; j_call: TRBJ2-7; clone_size: few; cdr3_aa: CASGDETGGNEQYF; cdr3_nt: TGTGCCAGCGGGGACGAGACAGGGGGCAACGAGCAGTACTTC
d_call: TRBD2; v_call: TRBV6-6; j_call: TRBJ2-7; clone_size: NA; cdr3_aa: CASRDSGGREQYF; cdr3_nt: TGTGCCAGCAGGGATAGCGGGGGCAGAGAGCAGTACTTC
d_call: NA; v_call: TRBV6-6; j_call: TRBJ1-1; clone_size: NA; cdr3_aa: CASIEGDEAFF; cdr3_nt: TGTGCCAGCATTGAGGGGGATGAAGCTTTCTTT
d_call: NA; v_call: TRBV6-4; j_call: TRBJ2-7; clone_size: NA; cdr3_aa: CASRARRPSSYEQYF; cdr3_nt: TGTGCCAGCAGGGCCCGGAGACCTAGCTCCTACGAGCAGTACTTC
d_call: NA; v_call: TRBV6-6; j_call: TRBJ2-5; clone_size: NA; cdr3_aa: CASSYSILQETQYF; cdr3_nt: TGTGCCAGCAGTTACTCTATTCTCCAAGAGACCCAGTACTTC
d_call: TRBD1; v_call: TRBV27; j_call: TRBJ2-1; clone_size: NA; cdr3_aa: CASTRTGGGNNEQFF; cdr3_nt: TGTGCCAGCACGCGGACAGGGGGGGGGAACAATGAGCAGTTCTTC
d_call: NA; v_call: TRBV19; j_call: TRBJ2-3; clone_size: NA; cdr3_aa: CASSSSRLQGWTQYF; cdr3_nt: TGTGCCAGTAGTAGTAGCAGACTTCAGGGGTGGACGCAGTATTTT
d_call: TRBD1; v_call: TRBV7-9; j_call: TRBJ2-3; clone_size: few; cdr3_aa: CASSFVRTGHLDTQYF; cdr3_nt: TGTGCCAGCAGCTTTGTCCGGACAGGGCACCTGGATACGCAGTATTTT
d_call: NA; v_call: TRBV5-1; j_call: TRBJ2-3; clone_size: NA; cdr3_aa: CASSLVGGQRTDTQYF; cdr3_nt: TGCGCCAGCAGCTTGGTGGGGGGACAGCGCACAGATACGCAGTATTTT
d_call: TRBD1; v_call: TRBV18; j_call: TRBJ2-7; clone_size: NA; cdr3_aa: CASSPTGPNRGSYEQYF; cdr3_nt: TGTGCCAGCTCGCCCACGGGGCCCAACAGGGGCAGCTACGAGCAGTACTTC
d_call: TRBD1; v_call: TRBV6-5; j_call: TRBJ1-2; clone_size: NA; cdr3_aa: CASSYGTGVFGYTF; cdr3_nt: TGTGCCAGCAGTTACGGGACAGGGGTCTTTGGCTACACCTTC
d_call: NA; v_call: TRBV16; j_call: TRBJ1-2; clone_size: NA; cdr3_aa: CASSPGQVPGYTF; cdr3_nt: TGTGCCAGCAGCCCCGGACAAGTCCCCGGCTACACCTTC
d_call: TRBD1; v_call: TRBV10-1; j_call: TRBJ2-7; clone_size: NA; cdr3_aa: CASSVSGGYEQYF; cdr3_nt: TGCGCCAGCAGTGTCTCAGGGGGATACGAGCAGTACTTC
d_call: NA; v_call: TRBV18; j_call: TRBJ1-1; clone_size: NA; cdr3_aa: CASSPTTMNTEAFF; cdr3_nt: TGTGCCAGCTCACCAACCACTATGAACACTGAAGCTTTCTTT
d_call: NA; v_call: TRBV5-1; j_call: TRBJ1-3; clone_size: few; cdr3_aa: CASSSNPVDSGNTIYF; cdr3_nt: TGCGCCAGCAGCTCAAATCCAGTCGACTCTGGAAACACCATATATTTT
d_call: NA; v_call: TRBV21-1; j_call: TRBJ1-4; clone_size: NA; cdr3_aa: CASSKGAGGASEKLFF; cdr3_nt: TGTGCCAGCAGCAAAGGGGCAGGGGGCGCCAGTGAAAAACTGTTTTTT
d_call: NA; v_call: TRBV7-8; j_call: TRBJ2-6; clone_size: NA; cdr3_aa: CASSIGTSSGANVLTF; cdr3_nt: TGTGCCAGCAGTATCGGGACATCCTCTGGGGCCAACGTCCTGACTTTC
d_call: NA; v_call: TRBV4-3; j_call: TRBJ2-1; clone_size: NA; cdr3_aa: CASSLTFRPYSYNEQFF; cdr3_nt: TGCGCCAGCAGCCTGACTTTTAGGCCTTACTCCTACAATGAGCAGTTCTTC